These 30 T cell receptor beta chains originate from one sample sequenced in a study of blood T cell repertoires in COVID-19. Sequencing was performed with immunoSEQ multiplex PCR; in TCRdb, only in-frame clones are kept and a portion is missing. The data contain approximately 250,000 clones, 88% of them singletons. Sequencing was performed on peripheral blood. All receptors derive from a woman aged 70-85 years with COVID-19, enrolled during active disease.

To note about this clone: Other DNA sequences in the same sample also yield this CDR3. CDR3 sequence reads: CASSSGQGNTEAFF. The CDR3 nucleotides read TGCGCCAGCAGCTCAGGACAGGGAAACACTGAAGCTTTCTTT. This rearrangement joins TRBV5-1 to TRBJ1-1; 8 bases fit TRBD1. This CDR3 comprises 14 residues. The V and J ends lost 3 bases and 2 bases, in that order; junction bases with no gene match: 3. The V gene's germline CDR1 is SGHRS and CDR2 YFSETQ.

This rearrangement joins TRBV18 to TRBJ2-5, with a weak D call TRBD2 (6 bases). Germline V gene lookup returns CDR1 KGHSH and CDR2 LQKENI. V was cut by 5 bases and J by 1 base, with 8 bases left in between. This CDR3 spans 13 amino acids. The CDR3 region is CASSLGLQETQYF. CDR3 nucleotide sequence: TGTGCCAGCTCATTGGGACTCCAAGAGACCCAGTACTTC.

This sequence joins TRBV27 and TRBJ1-1; D is ambiguous. This CDR3 region has 13 residues. V was trimmed by 3 bases and J by 2 bases, leaving 7 bases between them. CDR1 is MNHEY, CDR2 SMNVEV, per germline (reference sequence). The CDR3 is CASSFSTNTEAFF. In nucleotides, the CDR3 is TGTGCCAGCAGTTTTAGCACAAACACTGAAGCTTTCTTT.

The chain carries TRBV7-8 and TRBJ2-7; TRBD1 aligns across 7 bases. The trim removed 1 base at V and 1 base at J, leaving 7 bases unmatched. This CDR3 has 16 residues. Germline loops: CDR1 SGHVS, CDR2 FQNEAQ. CDR3 DNA sequence: TGTGCCAGCAGCTTAGGGCGAACAGGGGCTTCCTACGAGCAGTACTTC. Translated, it gives CASSLGRTGASYEQYF.

This clone was picked up one time. The chain employs TRBV6-6 and TRBJ2-7, with a possible D match to TRBD2 (6 bases). Germline V gene lookup returns CDR1 MNHNY and CDR2 SVGAGI (reference sequence). CDR3 size: 13 residues. The V end was cut by 10 bases, the J end by 4 bases, with 17 bases between. The CDR3 sequence is CATTRLDAYEQYF. The CDR3 DNA reads as TGTGCCACGACAAGACTAGACGCGTACGAGCAGTACTTC.

The table lists this clone with a count of one. The chain carries TRBV19 and TRBJ1-5, with D uncertain. CDR1 and CDR2 (germline): LNHDA, SQIVND (reference sequence). V was shortened by 5 bases and J by 7 bases, with 18 bases between the two germline ends. The CDR3 spans 15 residues. CDR3 DNA: TGTGCCAGTAGTCCCCGAGGCCAGGCGGGGCAGCCCCAGCATTTT. This codes for CASSPRGQAGQPQHF.

J is TRBJ2-4 and V is TRBV24-1, with unresolved D. The CDR3 extends over 12 amino acids. V was cut by 3 bases and J by 4 bases, with 3 bases left in between. Germline V gene sequence: CDR1 KGHDR, CDR2 SFDVKD. The CDR3 protein is CATSDPKNIQYF. In DNA, the CDR3 is TGTGCCACCAGTGATCCGAAAAACATTCAGTACTTC.

The gene calls are TRBV11-1 and TRBJ2-3, with D maybe TRBD1 (6 bases). CDR1 and CDR2 (germline): SGHAT, FQDESV (reference sequence). Trimming stripped 5 bases from V and 6 bases from J, with 9 bases between. This CDR3 is 12 amino acids long. CDR3 bases: TGTGCCAGCAGCCAAACAGGGGATACGCAGTATTTT. Its translation is CASSQTGDTQYF.

This chain links TRBV15 with TRBJ2-5; D unresolved. The CDR3 has 15 residues. V was clipped by 2 bases and J by 4 bases, with 14 bases between them. CDR1 is LNHNV and CDR2 is YYDKDF in the germline V gene (reference sequence). CDR3 in amino acids: CATSRSTETGETQYF. DNA of the CDR3: TGTGCCACCAGCAGATCAACAGAGACCGGAGAGACCCAGTACTTC.

The chain carries TRBV5-4 and TRBJ2-7; 9 bases are shared with TRBD1. V was clipped by 3 bases and J by 6 bases; unmatched bases: 4. The CDR3 is made up of 13 amino acids. Germline V lookup: CDR1 SGHNT, CDR2 YYREEE (reference sequence). The CDR3 loop is CASSWDRVGEQYF. For the CDR3, the DNA is TGTGCCAGCAGCTGGGACAGGGTAGGCGAGCAGTACTTC.

V gene TRBV7-3 combines with J gene TRBJ2-1, with D hard to call. Germline CDR1 reads SGHTA; CDR2 reads FQGTGA. V gave up 2 bases and J gave up 1 base, with 6 bases separating them. This CDR3 region has 14 residues. The CDR3 DNA reads as TGTGCCAGCAGCTTAGGGCGTTCCTACAATGAGCAGTTCTTC. It yields the protein CASSLGRSYNEQFF.

This clone appeared once. V and J are TRBV5-4 and TRBJ1-2; a weak D match, TRBD1 (5 bases). The CDR3 totals 15 residues. From germline, CDR1 is SGHNT and CDR2 YYREEE (reference sequence). The ends were cut back, 0 bases at V and 3 bases at J, with 12 bases in the middle. CDR3 coding DNA: TGTGCCAGCAGCTTGGGGTTCGGCAGGGACTATGGCTACACCTTC. Translation gives CASSLGFGRDYGYTF.

This CDR3 is CASSVVGQGDGYTF. Written as DNA, the CDR3 is TGTGCCAGCAGCGTAGTAGGACAGGGCGATGGCTACACCTTC. The gene calls are TRBV9 and TRBJ1-2; 8 bases are a match to TRBD1. Per germline, CDR1 SGDLS and CDR2 YYNGEE. V shed 0 bases, J shed 6 bases, and the junction held 4 bases outside the gene matches. The CDR3 runs to 14 residues.

This clone was found once. The chain joins TRBV9 to TRBJ2-7; D remains ambiguous. Germline CDR1 SGDLS, CDR2 YYNGEE. Between the trimmed V and J ends, which lost 4 bases and 6 bases, there was a span of 20 bases. The CDR3 has 15 residues. The DNA for the CDR3 is TGTGCCAGCAGCTACCCCCGAACTCCTCCACCCGAGCAGTACTTC. Translating it yields CASSYPRTPPPEQYF.

The chain recombines TRBV7-9 with TRBJ2-6; 8 nucleotides line up with TRBD1. This CDR3 has 18 amino acids. CDR1 and CDR2 (germline): SEHNR, FQNEAQ (reference sequence). With V trimmed by 5 bases and J by 4 bases, 13 bases remained unmatched. The CDR3 bases are TGTGCCAGCAGCCCCAGGGGGCCGGGGGTAGCCGGGGCCAACGTCCTGACTTTC. Translation: CASSPRGPGVAGANVLTF. The full variable domain, in which reference TRBV7-9 and TRBJ2-6 provide the parts outside the CDR3, is DTGVSQNPRHKITKRGQNVTFRCDPISEHNRLYWYRQTLGQGPEFLTYFQNEAQLEKSRLLSDRFSAERPKGSFSTLEIQRTEQGDSAMYLCASSPRGPGVAGANVLTFGAGSRLTVL.

This clone was seen a single time. The chain recombines TRBV28 with TRBJ2-5; 10 bases are a match to TRBD1. Per germline, CDR1 MDHEN and CDR2 SYDVKM. There are 16 residues in the CDR3. Unmatched junction bases numbered 8, after V lost 5 bases and J lost 2 bases. The chain's CDR3 is CASSTTGGARQETQYF. The CDR3 DNA sequence: TGTGCCAGCAGTACGACAGGGGGCGCGCGGCAAGAGACCCAGTACTTC.

The chain has TRBV5-1 and TRBJ1-6; TRBD1 is a possible D gene (6 bases). The germline V gene has CDR1 SGHRS and CDR2 YFSETQ. The CDR3 has 14 residues. Trimming left V 0 bases short and J 14 bases short, with 15 bases between. This CDR3 is CASSLGQEFAALHF. CDR3 in DNA: TGCGCCAGCAGCTTGGGACAGGAGTTCGCCGCCCTCCACTTT.

V and J are TRBV3-1 (or the pseudogene TRBV3-2) and TRBJ1-1; 7 bases align to TRBD1. Germline V CDR1 and CDR2: LGHDT, YNNKEL (reference sequence). With 4 bases clipped from V and 4 bases from J, the junction kept 6 bases outside the gene matches. The CDR3 contains 14 residues. CDR3 DNA: TGTGCCAGCAGCCGACAGGGTGTTCGCACTGAAGCTTTCTTT. This codes for CASSRQGVRTEAFF.

This clone was detected only a few times. The chain employs TRBV29-1 and TRBJ2-7, with D tentatively TRBD1 (6 bases). The CDR3 has 15 amino acids. Trimming cost V 8 bases and J 0 bases, with 20 bases left between them. Germline CDR1 and CDR2: SQVTM and ANQGSEA. The CDR3, as DNA: TGCAGCTCTTTCAACAGGGAAGGTTTCTCCTACGAGCAGTACTTC. It is translated as CSSFNREGFSYEQYF.

This sequence joins TRBV4-2 and TRBJ2-2, with D perhaps TRBD2 (5 bases). Germline loops: CDR1 LGHNA, CDR2 YNFKEQ. Trimming pared 5 bases from V and 2 bases from J, leaving 18 bases between. The CDR3 consists of 17 residues. CDR3 sequence (DNA): TGTGCCAGCAGCTCCAAGGTTCTAGCTGCTAACACCGGGGAGCTGTTTTTT. Its protein product is CASSSKVLAANTGELFF.

This chain links TRBV5-4 with TRBJ2-1; D is possibly TRBD2 (5 bases). V was trimmed by 0 bases and J by 2 bases, leaving 9 bases between them. CDR3 size: 15 residues. Germline CDR1 is SGHNT and CDR2 is YYREEE (reference sequence). CDR3 in amino acids: CASSLESGTYNEQFF. As DNA, the CDR3 is TGTGCCAGCAGCTTGGAAAGCGGAACCTACAATGAGCAGTTCTTC. Variable domain in full (rest from reference TRBV5-4 and TRBJ2-1): ETGVTQSPTHLIKTRGQQVTLRCSSQSGHNTVSWYQQALGQGPQFIFQYYREEENGRGNFPPRFSGLQFPNYSSELNVNALELDDSALYLCASSLESGTYNEQFFGPGTRLTVL.

The rearrangement links TRBV6-5 to TRBJ2-7; TRBD1 is a possible D gene (6 bases). This CDR3 comprises 15 residues. The ends were cut back, 0 bases at V and 4 bases at J, with 13 bases in the middle. Germline CDR1 reads MNHEY; CDR2 reads SVGAGI. CDR3 DNA: TGTGCCAGCAGTTACTCGATAGGGGGTGGATACGAGCAGTACTTC. It codes for CASSYSIGGGYEQYF.

V usage is TRBV18 and J usage is TRBJ2-7, with no clear D. Trimming shortened V by 2 bases and J by 3 bases, and 8 bases separated the two germline ends. Germline V gene sequence: CDR1 KGHSH, CDR2 LQKENI. This CDR3 contains 13 residues. The CDR3 region is CASSPAASYEQYF. CDR3 sequence (DNA): TGTGCCAGCTCACCAGCTGCTAGCTACGAGCAGTACTTC. The full variable domain, completed using reference TRBV18 and TRBJ2-7, is NAGVMQNPRHLVRRRGQEARLRCSPMKGHSHVYWYRQLPEEGLKFMVYLQKENIIDESGMPKERFSAEFPKEGPSILRIQQVVRGDSAAYFCASSPAASYEQYFGPGTRLTVT.

The V call is TRBV30, the J call TRBJ2-1; 7 bases align to TRBD2. Looked up from germline, CDR1 is GTSNPN and CDR2 is SVGIG (reference sequence). CDR3 length: 13 residues. V gave up 3 bases and J gave up 8 bases; unmatched junction bases: 7. CDR3 protein: CAWSAREDHEQFF. CDR3 in DNA: TGTGCCTGGAGCGCCCGGGAGGACCATGAGCAGTTCTTC.

The chain couples TRBV15 to TRBJ2-2; 7 nucleotides match TRBD1. The CDR3 totals 15 residues. Looked up from germline, CDR1 is LNHNV and CDR2 is YYDKDF (reference sequence). The V segment lost 1 base and the J segment 7 bases; nucleotides outside the gene matches: 6. Here the CDR3 reads CATSRGRQGGGELFF. The CDR3 nucleotides are TGTGCCACCAGCAGAGGAAGACAGGGCGGCGGGGAGCTGTTTTTT.

The table lists this clone with a count of one. The chain has TRBV27 and TRBJ1-5; D may be TRBD1 (6 bases). Germline values: CDR1 MNHEY, CDR2 SMNVEV (reference sequence). The germline V and J ends were trimmed by 5 bases and 0 bases, with 8 bases remaining between them. The length of the CDR3 is 14 residues. For the CDR3, the DNA is TGTGCCAGCAGTCGACAGGATAGCAATCAGCCCCAGCATTTT. Translation: CASSRQDSNQPQHF.

This clone was detected only once. The rearrangement links TRBV7-3 to TRBJ2-7; a weak D match, TRBD2 (5 bases). Germline lookup yields CDR1 SGHTA and CDR2 FQGTGA. This CDR3 comprises 13 residues. The V end lost 2 bases, the J end lost 4 bases, and 9 bases lay between the germline ends. The CDR3 spells CASSLDPGYEQYF. The CDR3 DNA is TGTGCCAGCAGCTTAGACCCGGGATACGAGCAGTACTTC.

The rearrangement links TRBV21-1 to TRBJ2-5; the table gives TRBD1 as D, unverified against the DNA. TRBV21-1 constitutes a pseudogene. This CDR3 spans 16 amino acids. The CDR3 DNA follows: TGTGCCAGCAGCAAAGCGCTAGGGGCAGGGAAAGAGACCCAGTACTTC. As protein: CASSKALGAGKETQYF.

The genes are TRBV9 and TRBJ1-6; D is perhaps TRBD1 (6 bases). This CDR3 comprises 14 residues. Trimming stripped 4 bases from V and 9 bases from J, with 14 bases between. Germline V lookup: CDR1 SGDLS, CDR2 YYNGEE. CDR3 sequence reads: CASSPGTFSSPLHF. CDR3 nucleotide sequence: TGTGCCAGCAGCCCTGGGACATTTAGTTCACCCCTCCACTTT.

This chain connects TRBV5-1 to TRBJ2-1; 14 bases fit TRBD2. The V segment lost 0 bases and the J segment 3 bases; nucleotides outside the gene matches: 2. Germline CDR1 is SGHRS and CDR2 is YFSETQ. The length of the CDR3 is 17 residues. The chain's CDR3 is CASSLATSGRVYNEQFF. Written as DNA, the CDR3 is TGCGCCAGCAGCTTGGCGACTAGCGGGAGGGTCTACAATGAGCAGTTCTTC.